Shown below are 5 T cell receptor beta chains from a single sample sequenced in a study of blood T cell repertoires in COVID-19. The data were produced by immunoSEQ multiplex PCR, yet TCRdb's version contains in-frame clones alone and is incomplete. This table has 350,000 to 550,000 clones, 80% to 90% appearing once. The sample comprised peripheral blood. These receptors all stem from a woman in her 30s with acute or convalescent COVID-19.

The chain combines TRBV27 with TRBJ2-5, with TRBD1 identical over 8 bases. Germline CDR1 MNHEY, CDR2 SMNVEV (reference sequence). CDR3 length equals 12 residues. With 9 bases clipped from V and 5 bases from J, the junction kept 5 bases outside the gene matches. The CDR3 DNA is TGTGCCAGTTCAGGGGGCAGCGAGACCCAGTACTTC. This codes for CASSGGSETQYF.

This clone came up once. The CDR3 DNA follows: TGTGCCTGGAGTGTCGGGGGGACTGAAGCTTTCTTT. Translating it yields CAWSVGGTEAFF. V and J are TRBV30 and TRBJ1-1; D perhaps matches TRBD1 (5 bases). V was pared by 0 bases and J by 5 bases, with 7 bases between. Germline V lookup: CDR1 GTSNPN, CDR2 SVGIG (reference sequence). The CDR3 covers 12 residues.

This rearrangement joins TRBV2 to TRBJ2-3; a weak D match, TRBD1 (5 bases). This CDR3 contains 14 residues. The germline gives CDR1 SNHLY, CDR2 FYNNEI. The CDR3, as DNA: TGTGCTGGGAAAGGGGTCTCCCGCACAGATACGCAGTATTTT. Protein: CAGKGVSRTDTQYF.

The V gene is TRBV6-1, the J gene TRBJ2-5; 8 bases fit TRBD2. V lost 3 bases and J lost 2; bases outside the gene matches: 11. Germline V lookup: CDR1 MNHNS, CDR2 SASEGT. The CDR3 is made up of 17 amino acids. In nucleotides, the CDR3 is TGTGCCAGCAGTGATCCCCCCGGGGGGGATGGGCAAGAGACCCAGTACTTC. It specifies CASSDPPGGDGQETQYF.

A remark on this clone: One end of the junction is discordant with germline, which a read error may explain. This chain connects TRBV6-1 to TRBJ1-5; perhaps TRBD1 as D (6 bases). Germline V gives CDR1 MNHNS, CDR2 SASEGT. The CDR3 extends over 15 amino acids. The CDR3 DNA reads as TGTGCCAGCAGAGAAGGGGACATCCCTGGTCAGCCCCAGCATTTT. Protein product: CASREGDIPGQPQHF.